This TCR beta chain derives from a study of CD4 and CD8 cells across lung adenocarcinoma regions. MiXCR, applied by TCRdb to the PCR reads, yields one record per CDR3 protein. The sample consists of tens of thousands of distinct CDR3 sequences, around half of them appearing once. The patients had localized lung adenocarcinoma, a non-small cell subtype. V lost 7 bases to trimming and J lost 0 bases, with 16 bases between them. Germline values: CDR1 MNHNS, CDR2 SASEGT. This CDR3 comprises 16 residues. The chain is built from TRBV6-1 and TRBJ2-4; the D is unclear. Sequenced input: CD8+ T cells from the center of a lung tumor. This clonotype originated in a female donor with lung adenocarcinoma. The CD4 and CD8 labels of this study may be unreliable. CDR3 protein: CASMLDAELAKNIQYF. The CDR3 DNA follows: TGTGCCAGCATGCTAGACGCAGAGCTAGCCAAAAACATTCAGTACTTC.